What follows is one T cell receptor (beta chain) and its context. This specimen belongs to a study of blood T cell repertoires in COVID-19. The CDR3 sequence is 14 residues long. V was clipped by 7 bases and J by 5 bases, with 17 bases between them. Germline V lookup: CDR1 SGHTA, CDR2 FQGNSA. Here immunoSEQ multiplex PCR was the method, and the copy in TCRdb shows in-frame clones only, minus some. The sample holds hundreds of thousands of clones, approximately 90% seen once. Specimen: PBMCs or T cells enriched from blood (not recorded which). V usage is TRBV7-2 and J usage is TRBJ1-2; D may be TRBD1 (6 bases). The receptor was isolated from a middle-aged man who had recovered from COVID-19. Written as DNA, the CDR3 is TGTGCCAGCACTATTCCCCGGACAGTGTATGGCTACACCTTC. Translation: CASTIPRTVYGYTF.